This TCR beta chain emerged from a study of monozygotic twins with inflammatory bowel disease. TCRdb reanalyzed the 5' RACE reads, giving one entry per CDR3 protein sequence and no DNA. The sample totals more than 120,000 distinct CDR3 sequences. There are 14 residues in the CDR3. Germline CDR1 and CDR2: MNHNS and SASEGT. The sequenced sample was blood. The receptor was isolated from a human donor with ulcerative colitis or Crohn's disease, or a healthy co-twin of an affected twin (not recorded which). This rearrangement joins TRBV6-1 to TRBJ2-1. The CDR3 sequence is CASRNSAKYNEQFF.